This TCR beta chain was recovered during a study of blood T cells in healthy people across ages. Primed by a sample-barcoded 5' primer and a J-beta primer mix, a second PCR proceeded for about 7 to 11 cycles. Using its own MiXCR run on the 5' RACE reads, TCRdb lists one record per CDR3 protein. The sample holds around 1,000,000 distinct CDR3 sequences, 35% to 45% seen once. Study-wide results and caveats: Older age went with lower TCR beta diversity per million T cells, in a roughly linear way.

As concerns this clonotype: Its antigen is unidentified.

The material sequenced was blood. This clonotype was obtained from a young man in good health.

Here the CDR3 reads CASSFDISPTDTQYF. The CDR3, as DNA: TGCGCCAGCAGCTTTGATATTAGCCCCACAGATACGCAGTATTTT. The chain joins TRBV5-1 to TRBJ2-3, with no clear D. Germline CDR1 and CDR2: SGHRS and YFSETQ. V shed 2 bases and J shed 2 bases, with 12 bases lying between them. CDR3 length: 15 residues.